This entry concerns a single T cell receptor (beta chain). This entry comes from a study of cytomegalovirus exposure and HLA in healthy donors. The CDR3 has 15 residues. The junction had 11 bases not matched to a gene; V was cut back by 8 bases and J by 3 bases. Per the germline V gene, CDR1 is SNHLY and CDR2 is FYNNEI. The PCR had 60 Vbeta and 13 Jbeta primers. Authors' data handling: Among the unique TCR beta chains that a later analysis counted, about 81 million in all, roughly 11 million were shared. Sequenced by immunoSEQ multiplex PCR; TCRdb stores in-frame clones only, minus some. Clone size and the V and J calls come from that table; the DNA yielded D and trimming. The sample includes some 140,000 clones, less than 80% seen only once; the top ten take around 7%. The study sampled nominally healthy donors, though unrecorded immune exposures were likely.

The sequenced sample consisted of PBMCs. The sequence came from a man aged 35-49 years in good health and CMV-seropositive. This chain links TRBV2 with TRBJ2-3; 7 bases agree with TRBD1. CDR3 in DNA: TGTGCCAGCGGCCTACAAGGGGGCAGGACAGATACGCAGTATTTT. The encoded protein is CASGLQGGRTDTQYF.